The clone carrying this T cell receptor beta chain was recorded a few times. TCRdb re-called the reads through MiXCR, storing one row per CDR3 protein. The data show 350,000 to 500,000 distinct CDR3 sequences, roughly a third seen once. V lost 4 bases, J lost 10 bases, and 10 bases lay in between. This CDR3 is 11 amino acids long. The data derive from a study of T cell repertoires in cytomegalovirus infection. V is TRBV12-3 or TRBV12-4 and J is TRBJ1-2; D unclear. The TCR sequence derives from a human donor in good health (CMV status not recorded). Some clones in this sample may be carry-over from other donors' samples. The sample was PBMCs. The CDR3 protein is CASSSGGNYTF. The CDR3 coding sequence is TGTGCCAGCAGTTCGGGAGGAAACTACACCTTC.